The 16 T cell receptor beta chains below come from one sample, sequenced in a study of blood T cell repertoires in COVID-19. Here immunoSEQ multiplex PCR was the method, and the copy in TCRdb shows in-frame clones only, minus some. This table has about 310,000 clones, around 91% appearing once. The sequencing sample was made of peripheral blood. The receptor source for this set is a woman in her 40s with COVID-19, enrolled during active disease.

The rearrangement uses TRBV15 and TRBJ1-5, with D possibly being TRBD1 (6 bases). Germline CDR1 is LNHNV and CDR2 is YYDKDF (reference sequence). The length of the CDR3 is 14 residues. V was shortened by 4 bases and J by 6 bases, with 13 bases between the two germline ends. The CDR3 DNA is TGTGCCACCAGCACCGATAGGGGGGGTCAGCCCCAGCATTTT. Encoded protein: CATSTDRGGQPQHF.

CDR3 region: CASLTAGAVNTEAFF. The CDR3, as DNA: TGTGCCAGCCTCACGGCAGGGGCTGTTAACACTGAAGCTTTCTTT. This chain uses TRBV28 with TRBJ1-1, with a possible D match to TRBD1 (6 bases). Germline V gene sequence: CDR1 MDHEN, CDR2 SYDVKM. The CDR3 sequence is 15 residues long. V was pared by 8 bases and J by 2 bases, with 18 bases between.

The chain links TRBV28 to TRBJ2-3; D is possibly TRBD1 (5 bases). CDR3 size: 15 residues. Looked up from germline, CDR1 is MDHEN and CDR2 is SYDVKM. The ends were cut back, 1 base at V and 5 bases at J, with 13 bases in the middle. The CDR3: CASSLYQGLGDTQYF. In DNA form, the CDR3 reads TGTGCCAGCAGTTTATATCAGGGATTAGGAGATACGCAGTATTTT. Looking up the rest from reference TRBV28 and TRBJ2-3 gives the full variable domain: DVKVTQSSRYLVKRTGEKVFLECVQDMDHENMFWYRQDPGLGLRLIYFSYDVKMKEKGDIPEGYSVSREKKERFSLILESASTNQTSMYLCASSLYQGLGDTQYFGPGTRLTVL.

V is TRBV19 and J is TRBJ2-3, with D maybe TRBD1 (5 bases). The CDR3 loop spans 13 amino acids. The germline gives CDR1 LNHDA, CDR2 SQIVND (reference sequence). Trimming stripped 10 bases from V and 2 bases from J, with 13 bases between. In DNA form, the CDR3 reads TGTGCCACCGCGCCAGGGTACACAGATACGCAGTATTTT. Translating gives CATAPGYTDTQYF. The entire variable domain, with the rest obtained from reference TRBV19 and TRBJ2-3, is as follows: DGGITQSPKYLFRKEGQNVTLSCEQNLNHDAMYWYRQDPGQGLRLIYYSQIVNDFQKGDIAEGYSVSREKKESFPLTVTSAQKNPTAFYLCATAPGYTDTQYFGPGTRLTVL.

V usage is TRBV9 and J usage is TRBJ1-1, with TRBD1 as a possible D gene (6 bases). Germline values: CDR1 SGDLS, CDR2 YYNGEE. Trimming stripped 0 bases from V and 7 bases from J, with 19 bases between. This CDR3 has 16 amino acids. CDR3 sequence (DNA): TGTGCCAGCAGCGTAGTGGCCCGAGACAGGCCCCGTGAAGCTTTCTTT. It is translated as CASSVVARDRPREAFF.

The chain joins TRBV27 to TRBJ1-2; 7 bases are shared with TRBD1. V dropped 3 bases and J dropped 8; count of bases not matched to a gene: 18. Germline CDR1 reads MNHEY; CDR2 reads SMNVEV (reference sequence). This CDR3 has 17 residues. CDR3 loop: CASSFQAGGGLWGGYTF. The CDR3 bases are TGTGCCAGCAGTTTTCAGGCAGGGGGTGGGTTATGGGGCGGCTACACCTTC.

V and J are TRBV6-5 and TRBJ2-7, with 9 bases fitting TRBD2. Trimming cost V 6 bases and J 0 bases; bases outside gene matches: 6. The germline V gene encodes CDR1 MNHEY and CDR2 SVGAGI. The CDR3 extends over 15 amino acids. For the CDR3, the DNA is TGTGCCAGCAGCGCTAGCGGGGTCAACTCCTACGAGCAGTACTTC. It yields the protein CASSASGVNSYEQYF.

This CDR3 is CASSPLGREDTEAFF. CDR3 nucleotide sequence: TGTGCCAGCTCACCACTGGGCAGGGAGGATACTGAAGCTTTCTTT. The chain joins TRBV18 to TRBJ1-1, with a tentative D call TRBD1 (5 bases). Trimming took off 1 base at V and 5 bases at J, with 14 bases between the two ends. CDR1 and CDR2 (germline): KGHSH, LQKENI. This CDR3 region has 15 residues.

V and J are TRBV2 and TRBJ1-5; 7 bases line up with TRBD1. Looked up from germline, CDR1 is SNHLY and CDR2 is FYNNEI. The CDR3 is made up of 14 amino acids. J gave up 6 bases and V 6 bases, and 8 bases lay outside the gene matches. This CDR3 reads CASRPDRASQPQHF. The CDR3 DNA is TGTGCCAGCAGACCTGACAGGGCTAGTCAGCCCCAGCATTTT.

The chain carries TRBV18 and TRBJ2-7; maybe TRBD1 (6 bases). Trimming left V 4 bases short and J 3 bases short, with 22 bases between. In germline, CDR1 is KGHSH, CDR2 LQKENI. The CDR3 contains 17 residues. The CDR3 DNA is TGTGCCAGCTCACAAATATCGGGACACATTAGAAACTACGAGCAGTACTTC. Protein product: CASSQISGHIRNYEQYF.

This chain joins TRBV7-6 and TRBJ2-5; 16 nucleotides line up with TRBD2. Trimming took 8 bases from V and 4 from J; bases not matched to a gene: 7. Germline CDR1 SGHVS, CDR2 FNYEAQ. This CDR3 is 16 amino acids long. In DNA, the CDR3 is TGTGCCAGCGCGGGACTAGCGGGAGGGCCGGGAGAGACCCAGTACTTC. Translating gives CASAGLAGGPGETQYF. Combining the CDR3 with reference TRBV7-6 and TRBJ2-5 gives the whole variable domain GAGVSQSPRYKVTKRGQDVALRCDPISGHVSLYWYRQALGQGPEFLTYFNYEAQQDKSGLPNDRFSAERPEGSISTLTIQRTEQRDSAMYRCASAGLAGGPGETQYFGPGTRLLVL.

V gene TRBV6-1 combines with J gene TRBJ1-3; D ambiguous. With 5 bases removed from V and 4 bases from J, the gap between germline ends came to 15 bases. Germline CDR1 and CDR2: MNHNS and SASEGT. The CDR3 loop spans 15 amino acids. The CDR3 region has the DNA TGTGCCAGCAGTCAGACTAAGGTGTTGGGAAACACCATATATTTT. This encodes CASSQTKVLGNTIYF.

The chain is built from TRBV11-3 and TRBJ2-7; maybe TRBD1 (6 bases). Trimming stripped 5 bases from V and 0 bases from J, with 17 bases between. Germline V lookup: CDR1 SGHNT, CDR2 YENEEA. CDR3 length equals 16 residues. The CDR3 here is CASSQKTGDFSYEQYF. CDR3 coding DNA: TGTGCCAGCAGCCAAAAGACAGGAGACTTCTCCTACGAGCAGTACTTC.

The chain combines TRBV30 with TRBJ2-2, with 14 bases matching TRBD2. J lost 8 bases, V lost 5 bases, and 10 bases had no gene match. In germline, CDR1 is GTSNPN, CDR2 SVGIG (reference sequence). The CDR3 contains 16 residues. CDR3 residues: CAWGEGTSGRVGELFF. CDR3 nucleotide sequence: TGTGCCTGGGGAGAGGGGACTAGCGGGAGAGTTGGGGAGCTGTTTTTT. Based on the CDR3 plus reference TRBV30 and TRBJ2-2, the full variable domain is SQTIHQWPATLVQPVGSPLSLECTVEGTSNPNLYWYRQAAGRGLQLLFYSVGIGQISSEVPQNLSASRPQDRQFILSSKKLLLSDSGFYLCAWGEGTSGRVGELFFGEGSRLTVL.

The CDR3 reads CASSRDFTDTQYF. The CDR3 region has the DNA TGTGCCAGCAGTCGCGACTTCACAGATACGCAGTATTTT. This chain uses TRBV6-2 or TRBV6-3 with TRBJ2-3; the D is unclear. The CDR3 is made up of 13 amino acids. The germline V gene encodes CDR1 MNHEY and CDR2 SVGEGT. V lost 5 bases to trimming and J lost 2 bases, with 8 bases between them.

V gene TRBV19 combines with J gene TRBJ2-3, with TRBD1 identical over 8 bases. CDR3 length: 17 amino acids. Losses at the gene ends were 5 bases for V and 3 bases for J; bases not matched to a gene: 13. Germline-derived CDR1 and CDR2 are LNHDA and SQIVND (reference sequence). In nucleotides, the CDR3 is TGTGCCAGTAGTTCTAAAACAGGGGGACGCGGTACAGATACGCAGTATTTT. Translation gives CASSSKTGGRGTDTQYF.